The 7 T cell receptor beta chains reported below all come from one sample, sequenced in a study of CD8 T cells in ankylosing spondylitis. Study results and caveats: Blood from ankylosing spondylitis patients appeared to carry a characteristic roughly 8-variant TCR beta motif.

MiXCR, applied by TCRdb to the 5' RACE reads, yields one record per CDR3 protein. The sample consists of around 770,000 distinct CDR3 sequences, approximately 10% of them appearing once. The antigens of these receptors remain unknown. Sequenced input: blood, either unsorted or a sorted T cell fraction (not recorded which). Receptors were obtained from a male donor with ankylosing spondylitis.

This clonotype has ten or more counts. CDR3 nucleotides: TGTGCCAGCACCCAATCCCTGACTTCTTTAGTGCAGTATTTT. Its protein is CASTQSLTSLVQYF. The genes are TRBV6-1 and TRBJ2-3; D remains ambiguous. This CDR3 contains 14 residues. Germline lookup yields CDR1 MNHNS and CDR2 SASEGT. V shed 7 bases and J shed 11 bases, with 22 bases lying between them.

This clonotype has at least ten counts. The CDR3 DNA sequence: TGTGCCAGCAGCCACAGGGGTAACGCTGAAGCTTTCTTT. Its translation: CASSHRGNAEAFF. The genes are TRBV6-6 and TRBJ1-1, with 7 bases aligning to TRBD1. Germline V gene data show CDR1 as MNHNY and CDR2 as SVGAGI (reference sequence). The V segment lost 6 bases and the J segment 6 bases; nucleotides outside the gene matches: 7. The CDR3 spans 13 residues.

This sequence joins TRBV10-3 and TRBJ1-4, with a weak D call TRBD1 (5 bases). CDR3 length equals 15 residues. Germline V gene data show CDR1 as ENHRY and CDR2 as SYGVKD. Trimming cost V 0 bases and J 7 bases, with 12 bases left between them. The CDR3 spells CAISESGIGAEKLFF. The CDR3 bases are TGTGCCATCAGTGAGTCCGGGATTGGGGCTGAAAAACTGTTTTTT.

CDR3 residues: CASSKQNRAAGELFF. The CDR3 nucleotides read TGTGCCAGCAGCAAACAGAACAGGGCGGCCGGGGAGCTGTTTTTT. The chain employs TRBV3-1 and TRBJ2-2, with D perhaps matching TRBD1 (6 bases). The ends were cut back, 5 bases at V and 6 bases at J, with 16 bases in the middle. CDR3 size: 15 residues. Germline-derived CDR1 and CDR2 are LGHDT and YNNKEL (reference sequence).

This chain uses TRBV6-1 with TRBJ2-2; D is undetermined. Trimming removed 6 bases at V and 2 bases at J, with 7 bases between. The CDR3 has 13 residues. The V gene's germline CDR1 is MNHNS and CDR2 SASEGT. The CDR3, as DNA: TGTGCCAGCAGAGACACCAACACCGGGGAGCTGTTTTTT. Translation gives CASRDTNTGELFF.

This clonotype has more than one count but fewer than ten. The chain recombines TRBV10-3 with TRBJ1-2, with TRBD1 matching over 8 bases. V shed 6 bases, J shed 5 bases, and the junction held 14 bases outside the gene matches. The CDR3 extends over 16 amino acids. CDR1 is ENHRY, CDR2 SYGVKD, per germline. As DNA, the CDR3 is TGTGCCATCAGCAGTCCTACAGGGGGTGGAGGTTATGGCTACACCTTC. Amino acid sequence: CAISSPTGGGGYGYTF.

The chain joins TRBV4-2 to TRBJ1-2; 7 bases match TRBD1. Germline CDR1 is LGHNA and CDR2 is YNFKEQ. The V gene end was trimmed by 4 bases and the J gene end by 2 bases; junction bases not matched to a gene: 10. CDR3 length equals 16 residues. CDR3 bases: TGTGCCAGCAGCCGAGAAGACAGGGAAGTCAACTATGGCTACACCTTC. Amino acid sequence: CASSREDREVNYGYTF.